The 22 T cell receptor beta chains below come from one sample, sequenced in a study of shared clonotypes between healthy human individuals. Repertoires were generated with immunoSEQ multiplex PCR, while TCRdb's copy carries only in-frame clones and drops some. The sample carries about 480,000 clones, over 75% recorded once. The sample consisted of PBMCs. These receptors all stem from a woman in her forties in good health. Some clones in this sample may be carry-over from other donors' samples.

The CDR3 nucleotides are TGTGCCACCAGCAGAGATAAAGGGAAGCCGGACAATGAGCAGTTCTTC. Amino acids: CATSRDKGKPDNEQFF. This chain connects TRBV15 to TRBJ2-1; D is unresolved. V was pared by 0 bases and J by 5 bases, with 14 bases between. This CDR3 contains 16 residues. The germline CDR1 and CDR2 sequences are LNHNV and YYDKDF (reference sequence).

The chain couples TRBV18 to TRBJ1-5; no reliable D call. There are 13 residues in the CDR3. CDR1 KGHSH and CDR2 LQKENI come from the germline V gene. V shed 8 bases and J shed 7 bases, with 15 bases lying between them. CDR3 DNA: TGTGCCAGCGCCACGGAGGGTACCCAGCCCCAGCATTTT. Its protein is CASATEGTQPQHF.

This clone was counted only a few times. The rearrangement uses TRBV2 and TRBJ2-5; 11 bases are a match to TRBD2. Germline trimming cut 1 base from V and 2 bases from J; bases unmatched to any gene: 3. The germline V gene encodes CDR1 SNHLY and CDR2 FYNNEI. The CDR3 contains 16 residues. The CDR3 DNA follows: TGTGCCAGCAGTGAAGATCGACTAGCGGGACAAGAGACCCAGTACTTC. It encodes CASSEDRLAGQETQYF.

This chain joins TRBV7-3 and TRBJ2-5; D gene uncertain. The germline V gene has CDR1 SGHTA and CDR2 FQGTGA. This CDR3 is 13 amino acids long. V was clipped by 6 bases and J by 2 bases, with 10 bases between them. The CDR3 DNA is TGTGCCAGCAGTCCTTCCCTTCAAGAGACCCAGTACTTC. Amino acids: CASSPSLQETQYF.

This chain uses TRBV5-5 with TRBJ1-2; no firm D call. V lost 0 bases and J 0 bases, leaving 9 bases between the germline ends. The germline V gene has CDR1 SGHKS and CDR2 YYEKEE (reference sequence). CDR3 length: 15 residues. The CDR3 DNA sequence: TGTGCCAGCAGCTTGGTTGCAGTTTCTAACTATGGCTACACCTTC. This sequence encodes CASSLVAVSNYGYTF.

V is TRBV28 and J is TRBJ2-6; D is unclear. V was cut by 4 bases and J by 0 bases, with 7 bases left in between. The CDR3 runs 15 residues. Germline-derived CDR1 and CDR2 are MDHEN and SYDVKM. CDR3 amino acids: CASSSQRSGANVLTF. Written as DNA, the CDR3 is TGTGCCAGCAGTTCCCAACGCTCTGGGGCCAACGTCCTGACTTTC.

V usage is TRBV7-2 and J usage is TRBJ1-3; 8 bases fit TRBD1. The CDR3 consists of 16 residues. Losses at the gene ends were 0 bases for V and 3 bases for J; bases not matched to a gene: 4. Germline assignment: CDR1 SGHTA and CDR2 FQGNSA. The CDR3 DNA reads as TGTGCCAGCAGCTTAGCCGGGACAGGTGGTGGAAACACCATATATTTT. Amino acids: CASSLAGTGGGNTIYF.

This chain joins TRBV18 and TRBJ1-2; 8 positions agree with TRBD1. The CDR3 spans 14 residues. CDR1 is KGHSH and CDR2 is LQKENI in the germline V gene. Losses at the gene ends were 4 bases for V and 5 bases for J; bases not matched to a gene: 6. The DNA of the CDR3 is TGTGCCAGCTCACTAGGACAGGGTGAATATGGCTACACCTTC. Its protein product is CASSLGQGEYGYTF.

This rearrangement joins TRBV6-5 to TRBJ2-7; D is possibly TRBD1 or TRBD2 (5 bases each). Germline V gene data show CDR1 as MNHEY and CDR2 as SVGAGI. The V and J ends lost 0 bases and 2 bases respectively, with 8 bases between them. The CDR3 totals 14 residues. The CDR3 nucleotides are TGTGCCAGCAGTTACTCCGGGGCGGCCTACGAGCAGTACTTC. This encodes CASSYSGAAYEQYF.

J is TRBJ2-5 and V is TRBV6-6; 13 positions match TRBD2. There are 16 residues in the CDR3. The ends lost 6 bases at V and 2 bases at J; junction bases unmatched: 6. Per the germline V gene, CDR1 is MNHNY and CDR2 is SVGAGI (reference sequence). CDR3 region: CASSQLLAGGQETQYF. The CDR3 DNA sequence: TGTGCCAGCAGCCAGCTACTAGCGGGAGGGCAAGAGACCCAGTACTTC.

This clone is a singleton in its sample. CDR3 sequence reads: CASSLPGTGEYSNQPQHF. CDR3 nucleotide sequence: TGTGCCAGCAGTTTACCCGGGACAGGGGAATATAGCAATCAGCCCCAGCATTTT. The chain joins TRBV28 to TRBJ1-5, with 10 bases identical to TRBD1. The CDR3 has 18 amino acids. The V gene's germline CDR1 is MDHEN and CDR2 SYDVKM. Trimming took 2 bases from V and 0 from J; bases not matched to a gene: 7.

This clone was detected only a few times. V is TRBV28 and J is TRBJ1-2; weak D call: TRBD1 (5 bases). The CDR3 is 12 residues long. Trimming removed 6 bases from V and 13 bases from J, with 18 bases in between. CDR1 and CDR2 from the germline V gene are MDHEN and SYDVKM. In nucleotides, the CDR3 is TGTGCCAGCAGCTCCGACAGCCCGAGTCGCACCTTC. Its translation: CASSSDSPSRTF.

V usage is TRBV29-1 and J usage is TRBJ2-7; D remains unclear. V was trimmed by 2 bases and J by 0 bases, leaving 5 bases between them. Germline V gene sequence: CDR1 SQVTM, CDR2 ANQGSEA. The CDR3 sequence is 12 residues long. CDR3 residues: CSVERSSYEQYF. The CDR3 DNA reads TGCAGCGTTGAACGGAGCTCCTACGAGCAGTACTTC.

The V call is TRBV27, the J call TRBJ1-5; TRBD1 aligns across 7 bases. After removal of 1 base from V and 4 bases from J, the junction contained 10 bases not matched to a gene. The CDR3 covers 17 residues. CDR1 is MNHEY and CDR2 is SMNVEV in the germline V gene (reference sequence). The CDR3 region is CASSLFPRQGLNQPQHF. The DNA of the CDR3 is TGTGCCAGCAGTTTATTTCCTAGACAGGGACTAAATCAGCCCCAGCATTTT.

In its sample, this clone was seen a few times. In DNA form, the CDR3 reads TGTGCCAGCAGAAGGGAGGACTATGGCTACACCTTC. Protein sequence: CASRREDYGYTF. This chain joins TRBV27 and TRBJ1-2; the D is unclear. The ends were cut back, 6 bases at V and 3 bases at J, with 8 bases in the middle. This CDR3 has 12 residues. Germline V lookup: CDR1 MNHEY, CDR2 SMNVEV (reference sequence).

The CDR3 DNA reads TGCGCCAGCAGCTCGACAGGGTCCAATGAGCAGTTCTTC. Translated: CASSSTGSNEQFF. The rearrangement uses TRBV5-1 and TRBJ2-1, with 7 bases that match TRBD1. Germline lookup yields CDR1 SGHRS and CDR2 YFSETQ. V gave up 3 bases and J gave up 6 bases; unmatched junction bases: 3. The CDR3 covers 13 residues.

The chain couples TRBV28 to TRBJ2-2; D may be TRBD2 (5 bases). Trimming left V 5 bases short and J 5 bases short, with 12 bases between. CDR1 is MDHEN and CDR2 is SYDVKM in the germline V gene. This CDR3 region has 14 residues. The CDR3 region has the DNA TGTGCCAGCAGTCCTCCGGGAAAAACCGGGGAGCTGTTTTTT. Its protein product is CASSPPGKTGELFF.

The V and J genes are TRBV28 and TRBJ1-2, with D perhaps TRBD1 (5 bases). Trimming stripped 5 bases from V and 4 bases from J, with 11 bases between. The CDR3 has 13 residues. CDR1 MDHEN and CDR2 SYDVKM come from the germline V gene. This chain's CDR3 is CASSPQRGYGYTF. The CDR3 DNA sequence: TGTGCCAGCAGTCCCCAGAGGGGCTATGGCTACACCTTC.

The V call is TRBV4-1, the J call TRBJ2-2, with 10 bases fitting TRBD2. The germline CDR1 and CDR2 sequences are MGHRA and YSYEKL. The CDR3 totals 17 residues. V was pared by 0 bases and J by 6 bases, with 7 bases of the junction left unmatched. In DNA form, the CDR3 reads TGCGCCAGCAGCCAAGATTGGCTAGCGGGAGTACCCGGGGAGCTGTTTTTT. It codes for CASSQDWLAGVPGELFF.

The CDR3 protein is CAWKDAETQYF. DNA for the CDR3: TGTGCCTGGAAAGACGCGGAGACCCAGTACTTC. The chain couples TRBV30 to TRBJ2-5; D is ambiguous. Germline V CDR1 and CDR2: GTSNPN, SVGIG (reference sequence). The CDR3 runs 11 residues. V lost 4 bases and J lost 5, with 8 bases in between.

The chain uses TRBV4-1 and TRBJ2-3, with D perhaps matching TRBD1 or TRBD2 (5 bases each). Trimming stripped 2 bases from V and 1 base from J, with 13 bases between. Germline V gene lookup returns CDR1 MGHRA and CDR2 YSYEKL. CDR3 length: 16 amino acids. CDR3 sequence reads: CASSQLLGAGTDTQYF. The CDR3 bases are TGCGCCAGCAGCCAACTGCTCGGGGCAGGCACAGATACGCAGTATTTT.

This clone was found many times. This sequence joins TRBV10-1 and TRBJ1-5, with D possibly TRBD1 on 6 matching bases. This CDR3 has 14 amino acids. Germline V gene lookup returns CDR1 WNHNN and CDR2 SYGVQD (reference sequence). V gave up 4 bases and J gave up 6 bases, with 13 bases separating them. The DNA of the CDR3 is TGCGCCAGCAGTGCTTCAGGGGAGGGTCAGCCCCAGCATTTT. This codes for CASSASGEGQPQHF.